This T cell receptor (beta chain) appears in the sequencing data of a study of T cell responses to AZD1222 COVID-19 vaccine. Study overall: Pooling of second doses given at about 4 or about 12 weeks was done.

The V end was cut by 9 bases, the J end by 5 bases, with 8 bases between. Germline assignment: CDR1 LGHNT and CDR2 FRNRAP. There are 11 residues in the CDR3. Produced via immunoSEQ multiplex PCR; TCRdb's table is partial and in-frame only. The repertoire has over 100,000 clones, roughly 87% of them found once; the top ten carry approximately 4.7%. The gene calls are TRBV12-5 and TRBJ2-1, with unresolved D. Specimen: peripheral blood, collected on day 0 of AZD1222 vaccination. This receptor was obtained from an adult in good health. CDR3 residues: CARNSNNEQFF. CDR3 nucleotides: TGTGCTAGGAATTCAAACAATGAGCAGTTCTTC. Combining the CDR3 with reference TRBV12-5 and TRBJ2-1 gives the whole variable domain DARVTQTPRHKVTEMGQEVTMRCQPILGHNTVFWYRQTMMQGLELLAYFRNRAPLDDSGMPKDRFSAEMPDATLATLKIQPSEPRDSAVYFCARNSNNEQFFGPGTRLTVL.